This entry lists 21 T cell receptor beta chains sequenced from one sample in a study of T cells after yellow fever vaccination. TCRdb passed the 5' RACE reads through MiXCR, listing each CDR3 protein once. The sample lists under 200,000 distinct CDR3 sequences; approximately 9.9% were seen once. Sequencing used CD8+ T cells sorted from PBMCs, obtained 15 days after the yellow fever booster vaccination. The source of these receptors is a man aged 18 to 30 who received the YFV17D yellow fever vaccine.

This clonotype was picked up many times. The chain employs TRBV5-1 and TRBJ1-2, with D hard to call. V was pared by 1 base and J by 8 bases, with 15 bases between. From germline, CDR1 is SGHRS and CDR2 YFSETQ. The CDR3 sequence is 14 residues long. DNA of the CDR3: TGCGCCAGCAGCTTGAGGCCAACCCGGGAGGGCTACACCTTC. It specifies CASSLRPTREGYTF. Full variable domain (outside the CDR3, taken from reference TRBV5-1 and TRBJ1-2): KAGVTQTPRYLIKTRGQQVTLSCSPISGHRSVSWYQQTPGQGLQFLFEYFSETQRNKGNFPGRFSGRQFSNSRSEMNVSTLELGDSALYLCASSLRPTREGYTFGSGTRLTVV.

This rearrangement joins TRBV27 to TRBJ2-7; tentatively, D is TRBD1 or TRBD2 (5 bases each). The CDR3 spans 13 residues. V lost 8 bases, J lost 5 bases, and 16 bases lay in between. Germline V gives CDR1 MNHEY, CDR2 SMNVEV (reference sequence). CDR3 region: CASLGPNADEQYF. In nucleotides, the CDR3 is TGTGCCAGCCTGGGACCTAACGCCGACGAGCAGTACTTC.

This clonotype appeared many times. CDR3 in amino acids: CASSEGRDQETQYF. The CDR3 DNA follows: TGTGCCAGCAGTGAAGGCAGAGACCAAGAGACCCAGTACTTC. The V and J genes are TRBV6-1 and TRBJ2-5; D is unclear. Trimming cost V 1 base and J 0 bases, with 6 bases left between them. The CDR3 covers 14 residues. Germline values: CDR1 MNHNS, CDR2 SASEGT.

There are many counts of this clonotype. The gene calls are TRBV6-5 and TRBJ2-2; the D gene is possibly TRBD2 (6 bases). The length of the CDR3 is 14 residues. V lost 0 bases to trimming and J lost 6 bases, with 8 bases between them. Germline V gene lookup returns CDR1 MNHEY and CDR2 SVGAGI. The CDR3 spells CASSYSTSPGELFF. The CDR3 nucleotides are TGTGCCAGCAGTTACTCCACTAGCCCCGGGGAGCTGTTTTTT.

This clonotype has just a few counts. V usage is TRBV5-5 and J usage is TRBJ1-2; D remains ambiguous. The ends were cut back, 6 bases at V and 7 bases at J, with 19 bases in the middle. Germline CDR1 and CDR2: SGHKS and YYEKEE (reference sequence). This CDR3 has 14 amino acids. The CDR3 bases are TGTGCCAGCACCTTTCCCCAGATGGGGTCTGGCTACACCTTC. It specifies CASTFPQMGSGYTF.

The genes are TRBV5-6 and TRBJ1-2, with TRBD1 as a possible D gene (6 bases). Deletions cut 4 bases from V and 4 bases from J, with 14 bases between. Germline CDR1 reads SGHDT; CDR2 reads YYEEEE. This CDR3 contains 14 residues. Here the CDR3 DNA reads TGTGCCAGCAGCACTCTGGGGGGCGCCTATGGCTACACCTTC. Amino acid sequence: CASSTLGGAYGYTF.

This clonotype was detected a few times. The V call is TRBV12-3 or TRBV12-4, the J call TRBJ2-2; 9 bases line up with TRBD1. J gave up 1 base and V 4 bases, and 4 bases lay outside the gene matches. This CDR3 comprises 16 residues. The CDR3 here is CASSSGTGLNTGELFF. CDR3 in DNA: TGTGCCAGCAGTTCGGGGACAGGGCTGAACACCGGGGAGCTGTTTTTT.

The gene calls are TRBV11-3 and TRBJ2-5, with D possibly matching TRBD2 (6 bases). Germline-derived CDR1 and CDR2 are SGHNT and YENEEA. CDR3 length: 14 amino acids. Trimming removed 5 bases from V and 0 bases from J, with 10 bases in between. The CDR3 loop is CASSRWGDQETQYF. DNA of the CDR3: TGTGCCAGCAGCCGCTGGGGGGACCAAGAGACCCAGTACTTC.

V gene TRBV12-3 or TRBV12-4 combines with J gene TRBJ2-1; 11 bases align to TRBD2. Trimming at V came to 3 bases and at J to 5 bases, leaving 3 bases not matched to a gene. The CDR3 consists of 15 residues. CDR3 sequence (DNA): TGTGCCAGCAGTTTCAGGGGACTAGCGGACAATGAGCAGTTCTTC. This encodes CASSFRGLADNEQFF.

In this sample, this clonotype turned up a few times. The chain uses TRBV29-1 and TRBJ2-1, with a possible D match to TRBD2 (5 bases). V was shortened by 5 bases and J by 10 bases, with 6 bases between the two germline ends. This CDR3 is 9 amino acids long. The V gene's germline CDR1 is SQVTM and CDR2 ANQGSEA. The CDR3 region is CSVPGEQFF. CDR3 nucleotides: TGCAGCGTTCCGGGGGAGCAGTTCTTC.

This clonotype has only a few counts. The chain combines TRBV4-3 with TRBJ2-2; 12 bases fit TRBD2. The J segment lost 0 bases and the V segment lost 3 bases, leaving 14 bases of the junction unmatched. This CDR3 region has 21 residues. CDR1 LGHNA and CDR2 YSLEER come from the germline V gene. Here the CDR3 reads CASSHPDPRTSGETNTGELFF. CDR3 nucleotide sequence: TGCGCCAGCAGCCACCCAGATCCCCGGACTAGCGGGGAAACGAACACCGGGGAGCTGTTTTTT.

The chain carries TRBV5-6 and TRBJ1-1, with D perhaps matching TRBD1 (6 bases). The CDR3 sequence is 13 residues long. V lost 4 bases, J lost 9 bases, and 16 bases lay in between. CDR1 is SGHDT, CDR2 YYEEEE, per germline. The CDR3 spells CASSLRGGHKAFF. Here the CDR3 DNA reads TGTGCCAGCAGCCTCCGGGGGGGACATAAAGCTTTCTTT. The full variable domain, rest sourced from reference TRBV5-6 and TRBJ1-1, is DAGVTQSPTHLIKTRGQQVTLRCSPKSGHDTVSWYQQALGQGPQFIFQYYEEEERQRGNFPDRFSGHQFPNYSSELNVNALLLGDSALYLCASSLRGGHKAFFGQGTRLTVV.

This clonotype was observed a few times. The CDR3 DNA follows: TGTGCCAGCAGCTTACACCCGGGTGCGTGGCGAGGAAACACCATATATTTT. Translation gives CASSLHPGAWRGNTIYF. The chain couples TRBV7-9 to TRBJ1-3; D remains ambiguous. V was shortened by 2 bases and J by 4 bases, with 18 bases between the two germline ends. Germline CDR1 reads SEHNR; CDR2 reads FQNEAQ (reference sequence). The CDR3 covers 17 residues.

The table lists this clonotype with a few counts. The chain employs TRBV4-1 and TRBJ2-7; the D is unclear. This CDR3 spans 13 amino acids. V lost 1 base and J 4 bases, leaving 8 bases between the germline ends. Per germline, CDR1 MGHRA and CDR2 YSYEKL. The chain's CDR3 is CASSQVLGYEQYV. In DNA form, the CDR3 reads TGCGCCAGCAGCCAAGTTTTGGGTTACGAGCAGTACGTC.

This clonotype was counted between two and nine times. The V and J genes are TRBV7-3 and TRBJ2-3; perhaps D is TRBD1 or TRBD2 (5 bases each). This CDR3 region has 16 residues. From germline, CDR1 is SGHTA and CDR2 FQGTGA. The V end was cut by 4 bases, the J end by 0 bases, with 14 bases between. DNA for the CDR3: TGTGCCAGCAGCTCCGAGGGGCTACCGAGCACAGATACGCAGTATTTT. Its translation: CASSSEGLPSTDTQYF.

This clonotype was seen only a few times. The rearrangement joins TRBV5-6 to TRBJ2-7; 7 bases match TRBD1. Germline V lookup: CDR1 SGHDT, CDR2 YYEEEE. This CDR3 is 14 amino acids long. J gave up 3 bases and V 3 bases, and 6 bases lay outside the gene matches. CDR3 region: CASSYNRGYYEQYF. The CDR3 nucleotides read TGTGCCAGCAGCTATAACAGGGGATACTACGAGCAGTACTTC. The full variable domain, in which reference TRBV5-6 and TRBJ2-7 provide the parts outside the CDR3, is DAGVTQSPTHLIKTRGQQVTLRCSPKSGHDTVSWYQQALGQGPQFIFQYYEEEERQRGNFPDRFSGHQFPNYSSELNVNALLLGDSALYLCASSYNRGYYEQYFGPGTRLTVT.

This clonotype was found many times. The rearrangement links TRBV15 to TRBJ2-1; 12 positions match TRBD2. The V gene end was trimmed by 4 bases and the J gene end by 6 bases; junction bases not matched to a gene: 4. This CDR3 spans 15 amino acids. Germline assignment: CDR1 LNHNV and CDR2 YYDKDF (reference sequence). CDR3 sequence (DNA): TGTGCCACCAGCAAGACTAGCGGGGGAACCAATGAGCAGTTCTTC. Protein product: CATSKTSGGTNEQFF. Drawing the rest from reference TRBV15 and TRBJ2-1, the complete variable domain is DAMVIQNPRYQVTQFGKPVTLSCSQTLNHNVMYWYQQKSSQAPKLLFHYYDKDFNNEADTPDNFQSRRPNTSFCFLDIRSPGLGDTAMYLCATSKTSGGTNEQFFGPGTRLTVL.

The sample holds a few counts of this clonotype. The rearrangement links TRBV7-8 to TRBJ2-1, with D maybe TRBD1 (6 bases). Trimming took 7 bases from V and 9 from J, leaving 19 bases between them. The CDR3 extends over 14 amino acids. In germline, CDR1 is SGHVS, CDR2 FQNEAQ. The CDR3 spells CASIPTGPQGEQFF. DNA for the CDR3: TGTGCCAGCATCCCGACAGGTCCCCAGGGTGAGCAGTTCTTC.

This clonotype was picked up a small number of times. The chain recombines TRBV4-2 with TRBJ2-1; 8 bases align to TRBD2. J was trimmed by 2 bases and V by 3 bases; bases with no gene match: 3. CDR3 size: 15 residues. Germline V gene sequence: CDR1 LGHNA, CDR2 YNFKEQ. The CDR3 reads CASSQGGGTYNEQFF. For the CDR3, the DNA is TGTGCCAGCAGCCAGGGCGGGGGGACCTACAATGAGCAGTTCTTC.

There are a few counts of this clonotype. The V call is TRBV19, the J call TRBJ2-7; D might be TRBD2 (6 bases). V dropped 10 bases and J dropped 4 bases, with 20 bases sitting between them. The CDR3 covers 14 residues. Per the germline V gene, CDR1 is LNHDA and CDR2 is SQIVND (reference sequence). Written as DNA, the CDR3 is TGTGCCACTAGGGACTCAAGCGGCGTATACGAGCAGTACTTC. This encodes CATRDSSGVYEQYF. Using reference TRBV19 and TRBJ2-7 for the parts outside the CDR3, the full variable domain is DGGITQSPKYLFRKEGQNVTLSCEQNLNHDAMYWYRQDPGQGLRLIYYSQIVNDFQKGDIAEGYSVSREKKESFPLTVTSAQKNPTAFYLCATRDSSGVYEQYFGPGTRLTVT.

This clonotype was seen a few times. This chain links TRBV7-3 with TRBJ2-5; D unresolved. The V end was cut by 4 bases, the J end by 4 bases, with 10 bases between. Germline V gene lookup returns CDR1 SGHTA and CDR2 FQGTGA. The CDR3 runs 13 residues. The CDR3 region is CASSSSFRETQYF. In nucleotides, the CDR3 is TGTGCCAGCAGCTCCAGCTTCCGAGAGACCCAGTACTTC.